The 23 T cell receptor beta chains presented below share a single source sample, sequenced in a study of blood T cell repertoires in COVID-19. The repertoire was sequenced with immunoSEQ multiplex PCR; TCRdb's copy has only in-frame clones and lacks some. This sample carries 240,000 or so clones, 86% of them seen once, and the ten largest clones take 2% to 2.5%. Specimen: PBMCs or T cells enriched from blood (not recorded which). The receptors come from a woman aged 50 to 60 who had recovered from COVID-19.

The chain couples TRBV7-9 to TRBJ1-5, with 7 bases fitting TRBD1. From germline, CDR1 is SEHNR and CDR2 FQNEAQ (reference sequence). The V gene end was trimmed by 5 bases and the J gene end by 0 bases; junction bases not matched to a gene: 4. This CDR3 has 15 amino acids. The CDR3 reads CASSGQGDSNQPQHF. The CDR3 nucleotides read TGTGCCAGCAGCGGTCAGGGGGATAGCAATCAGCCCCAGCATTTT.

This sequence joins TRBV10-2 and TRBJ1-5; no clear D gene. V shed 5 bases and J shed 2 bases, with 4 bases lying between them. CDR3 length: 12 amino acids. The V gene's germline CDR1 is WSHSY and CDR2 SAAADI. DNA for the CDR3: TGCGCCAGCAGTCTTGGCAATCAGCCCCAGCATTTT. Translation gives CASSLGNQPQHF.

V usage is TRBV3-1 (or the pseudogene TRBV3-2) and J usage is TRBJ2-5, with no clear D. The CDR3 is 13 amino acids. Germline V gives CDR1 LGHDT, CDR2 YNNKEL (reference sequence). Trimming left V 4 bases short and J 2 bases short, with 8 bases between. The CDR3 nucleotides read TGTGCCAGCAGCCGCGTCAGGCAAGAGACCCAGTACTTC. Amino acids: CASSRVRQETQYF.

The gene calls are TRBV2 and TRBJ1-3, with D unclear. Germline V gene sequence: CDR1 SNHLY, CDR2 FYNNEI. V was cut by 3 bases and J by 0 bases, with 9 bases left in between. This CDR3 region has 15 residues. The CDR3: CASSDHGLSGNTIYF. CDR3 nucleotides: TGTGCCAGCAGTGACCACGGACTCTCTGGAAACACCATATATTTT. The full variable domain, rest sourced from reference TRBV2 and TRBJ1-3, is EPEVTQTPSHQVTQMGQEVILRCVPISNHLYFYWYRQILGQKVEFLVSFYNNEISEKSEIFDDQFSVERPDGSNFTLKIRSTKLEDSAMYFCASSDHGLSGNTIYFGEGSWLTVV.

This sequence joins TRBV7-9 and TRBJ2-7, with a tentative D call TRBD2 (6 bases). V was shortened by 5 bases and J by 5 bases, with 16 bases between the two germline ends. Germline lookup yields CDR1 SEHNR and CDR2 FQNEAQ (reference sequence). This CDR3 is 14 amino acids long. The CDR3 loop reads CASSQNGGMNEQYF. As DNA, the CDR3 is TGTGCCAGCAGCCAAAACGGGGGAATGAACGAGCAGTACTTC.

This clone came up a few times. The rearrangement uses TRBV13 and TRBJ1-2; D remains unclear. The V end lost 1 base, the J end lost 7 bases, and 10 bases lay between the germline ends. From germline, CDR1 is PRHDT and CDR2 FYEKMQ (reference sequence). The CDR3 has 13 amino acids. CDR3 loop: CASSLAAGSGYTF. For the CDR3, the DNA is TGTGCCAGCAGCTTAGCTGCTGGGAGTGGCTACACCTTC.

This clone was recorded a few times. Here the CDR3 reads CASSLSSTSRAFF. The CDR3 DNA follows: TGTGCCAGCAGCTTAAGTAGCACTTCGAGGGCTTTCTTT. The chain is built from TRBV7-9 and TRBJ1-1; D remains unclear. The V gene lost 2 bases and the J gene lost 11 bases, with 15 bases spanning the gap. The CDR3 runs 13 residues. Germline CDR1 is SEHNR and CDR2 is FQNEAQ (reference sequence).

This clone has only a few counts. As DNA, the CDR3 is TGTGCCAGCAGCCAGGGACTGAAACAGGGGGCGCGGGGCTACACCTTC. Encoded protein: CASSQGLKQGARGYTF. The chain links TRBV3-1 (or the pseudogene TRBV3-2) to TRBJ1-2, with 9 bases matching TRBD1. CDR1 and CDR2 (germline): LGHDT, YNNKEL (reference sequence). The CDR3 spans 16 residues. J lost 8 bases, V lost 3 bases, and 13 bases had no gene match.

The chain uses TRBV3-1 (or the pseudogene TRBV3-2) and TRBJ2-5; TRBD2 aligns across 9 bases. The V segment lost 5 bases and the J segment 5 bases; nucleotides outside the gene matches: 0. Germline CDR1 is LGHDT and CDR2 is YNNKEL (reference sequence). This CDR3 has 12 residues. The CDR3: CASSAGGETQYF. DNA for the CDR3: TGTGCCAGCAGCGCGGGGGGGGAGACCCAGTACTTC.

The chain links TRBV3-1 (or the pseudogene TRBV3-2) to TRBJ1-2; D is possibly TRBD1 (5 bases). Germline-derived CDR1 and CDR2 are LGHDT and YNNKEL (reference sequence). The V end lost 1 base, the J end lost 5 bases, and 14 bases lay between the germline ends. The CDR3 totals 15 residues. This CDR3 is CASSQGLDRGYGYTF. The CDR3 coding sequence is TGTGCCAGCAGCCAAGGACTGGACCGGGGGTATGGCTACACCTTC.

This chain links TRBV27 with TRBJ2-7; 9 nucleotides match TRBD2. The germline gives CDR1 MNHEY, CDR2 SMNVEV (reference sequence). This CDR3 comprises 15 residues. Trimming took 6 bases from V and 3 from J; bases not matched to a gene: 9. CDR3 DNA sequence: TGTGCCAGCAGCCGACAGAGCGGGGGGATCTACGAGCAGTACTTC. Protein: CASSRQSGGIYEQYF.

The V and J genes are TRBV15 and TRBJ2-7; weak D call: TRBD2 (6 bases). The germline CDR1 and CDR2 sequences are LNHNV and YYDKDF (reference sequence). With 0 bases removed from V and 6 bases from J, the gap between germline ends came to 12 bases. The CDR3 loop spans 14 amino acids. In DNA form, the CDR3 reads TGTGCCACCAGCAGAGATTTGGTGGGAGGCGAGCAGTACTTC. Translated, it gives CATSRDLVGGEQYF.

This clone was observed a single time. This chain uses TRBV11-3 with TRBJ2-3; a possible D gene is TRBD2 (5 bases). V lost 1 base to trimming and J lost 6 bases, with 11 bases between them. This CDR3 contains 14 residues. Germline CDR1 SGHNT, CDR2 YENEEA. The CDR3 sequence: CASSLAGIYDTQYF. The CDR3 coding sequence is TGTGCCAGCAGCTTAGCCGGGATCTACGATACGCAGTATTTT.

Here the CDR3 reads CASSPQRGQNTGELFF. The CDR3 bases are TGTGCCAGCTCACCACAAAGGGGGCAGAACACCGGGGAGCTGTTTTTT. The gene calls are TRBV18 and TRBJ2-2; 7 bases are shared with TRBD1. The CDR3 spans 16 residues. J gave up 1 base and V 1 base, and 3 bases lay outside the gene matches. CDR1 and CDR2 from the germline V gene are KGHSH and LQKENI.

The rearrangement joins TRBV4-1 to TRBJ1-1; D remains unclear. V lost 1 base, J lost 0 bases, and 12 bases lay in between. The CDR3 extends over 16 amino acids. From germline, CDR1 is MGHRA and CDR2 YSYEKL. CDR3 nucleotides: TGCGCCAGCAGCCAAGGGACTGTTCCTCTGAACACTGAAGCTTTCTTT. Translating it yields CASSQGTVPLNTEAFF.

The J gene is TRBJ2-1, the V gene TRBV10-3, with 7 bases aligning to TRBD2. Trimming cost V 7 bases and J 6 bases; bases outside gene matches: 9. From germline, CDR1 is ENHRY and CDR2 SYGVKD. The CDR3 extends over 14 amino acids. CDR3 loop: CAINPAGPLNEQFF. CDR3 coding DNA: TGTGCCATCAACCCAGCGGGGCCCCTCAATGAGCAGTTCTTC.

The J gene is TRBJ1-6, the V gene TRBV30, with 8 bases that match TRBD1. With 3 bases clipped from V and 7 bases from J, the junction kept 5 bases outside the gene matches. The CDR3 is 14 residues long. Germline loops: CDR1 GTSNPN, CDR2 SVGIG (reference sequence). This chain's CDR3 is CAWSDRGENSPLHF. The CDR3 nucleotides are TGTGCCTGGAGCGACAGGGGAGAAAATTCACCCCTCCACTTT.

The chain carries TRBV3-1 (or the pseudogene TRBV3-2) and TRBJ2-2, with 10 bases lining up with TRBD2. The junction had 4 bases not matched to a gene; V was cut back by 2 bases and J by 4 bases. Germline CDR1 is LGHDT and CDR2 is YNNKEL (reference sequence). This CDR3 is 16 amino acids long. The CDR3 nucleotides are TGTGCCAGCAGCCAATTAGCGGGAGGAATCACCGGGGAGCTGTTTTTT. Translated: CASSQLAGGITGELFF.

The V and J genes are TRBV28 and TRBJ2-7, with 9 bases identical to TRBD2. The CDR3 sequence is 15 residues long. J gave up 4 bases and V 1 base, and 5 bases lay outside the gene matches. CDR1 and CDR2 (germline): MDHEN, SYDVKM. CDR3 sequence reads: CASSLLGSGSYEQYF. DNA for the CDR3: TGTGCCAGCAGTTTATTAGGTAGCGGGAGTTACGAGCAGTACTTC.

This sequence joins TRBV7-2 and TRBJ1-6; unclear D gene. This CDR3 has 17 residues. The ends were cut back, 3 bases at V and 5 bases at J, with 17 bases in the middle. CDR1 is SGHTA, CDR2 FQGNSA, per germline. Written as DNA, the CDR3 is TGTGCCAGCAGCTTTAGCCCCCAACGGACTCATAATTCACCCCTCCACTTT. Translating gives CASSFSPQRTHNSPLHF.

The CDR3 DNA reads TGTGCCAGTAGTATTTTCAGGGGAAGTTCACCCCTCCACTTT. Translation: CASSIFRGSSPLHF. The rearrangement links TRBV19 to TRBJ1-6, with TRBD1 as a possible D gene (6 bases). Germline V CDR1 and CDR2: LNHDA, SQIVND (reference sequence). The CDR3 spans 14 residues. Trimming took off 3 bases at V and 9 bases at J, with 12 bases between the two ends.

This chain uses TRBV25-1 with TRBJ2-5; 10 nucleotides line up with TRBD2. The germline V gene has CDR1 MGHDK and CDR2 SYGVNS. V lost 2 bases to trimming and J lost 4 bases; unmatched junction nucleotides: 7. This CDR3 spans 16 amino acids. In nucleotides, the CDR3 is TGTGCCAGCAGTGAACCGCTAGCGGGGGCCCTAGAGACCCAGTACTTC. Its translation is CASSEPLAGALETQYF.

In its sample, this clone was seen once. The chain recombines TRBV5-8 with TRBJ2-7, with TRBD1 matching 7 bases. Germline V CDR1 and CDR2: SGHTS, YDEGEE. The CDR3 runs 16 residues. V was pared by 0 bases and J by 6 bases, with 12 bases of the junction left unmatched. The CDR3 nucleotides read TGTGCCAGCAGCTTGGATGGTGTGACAGGGTTTGTCGAGCAGTACTTC. It is translated as CASSLDGVTGFVEQYF.